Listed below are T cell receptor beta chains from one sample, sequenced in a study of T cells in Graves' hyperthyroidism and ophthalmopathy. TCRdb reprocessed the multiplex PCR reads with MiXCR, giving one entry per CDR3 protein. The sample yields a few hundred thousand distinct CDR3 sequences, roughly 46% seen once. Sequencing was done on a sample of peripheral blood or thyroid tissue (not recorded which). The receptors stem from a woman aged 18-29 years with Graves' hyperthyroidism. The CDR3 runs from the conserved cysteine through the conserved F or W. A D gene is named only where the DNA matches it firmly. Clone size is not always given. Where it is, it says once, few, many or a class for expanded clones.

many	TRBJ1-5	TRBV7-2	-	CASSWSQGSNQPQHF	TGTGCCAGCAGCTGGTCCCAGGGGAGCAATCAGCCCCAGCATTTT
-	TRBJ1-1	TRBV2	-	CASSEQGVTEAFF	TGTGCCAGCAGCGAACAGGGCGTCACTGAAGCTTTCTTT
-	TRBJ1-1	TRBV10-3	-	CAIRRTAEPNTEAFF	TGTGCCATCAGGCGGACAGCCGAGCCGAACACTGAAGCTTTCTTT
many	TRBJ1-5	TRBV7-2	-	CASSLGHGNQPQHF	TGTGCCAGCAGCTTAGGTCACGGGAATCAGCCCCAGCATTTT
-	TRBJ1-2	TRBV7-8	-	CASSQAAGLSHTF	TGTGCCAGCAGCCAAGCGGCGGGACTGTCGCACACCTTC
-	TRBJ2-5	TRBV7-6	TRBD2	CASSLVHGGQETQYF	TGTGCCAGCAGCTTAGTGCACGGGGGGCAAGAGACCCAGTACTTC
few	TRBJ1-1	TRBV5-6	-	CASSSKKVGDTEAFF	TGTGCCAGCAGCTCCAAGAAGGTGGGGGACACTGAAGCTTTCTTT
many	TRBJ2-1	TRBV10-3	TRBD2	CAISKASGRAGRGDEQFF	TGTGCCATCAGCAAAGCCAGCGGGAGGGCCGGGAGGGGCGATGAGCAGTTCTTC
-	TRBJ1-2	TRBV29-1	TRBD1	CSVEDRGFGYTF	TGCAGCGTTGAAGACAGGGGGTTTGGCTACACCTTC
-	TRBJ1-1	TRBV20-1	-	CSATPRGNTEAFF	TGCAGTGCTACCCCAAGGGGTAACACTGAAGCTTTCTTT
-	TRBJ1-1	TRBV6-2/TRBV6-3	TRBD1	CATRGLSSTEAFF	TGTGCCACCAGGGGGCTGTCGAGCACTGAAGCTTTCTTT
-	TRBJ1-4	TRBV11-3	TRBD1	CASSSQGRGEKLFF	TGTGCCAGCAGCTCACAGGGGCGAGGGGAAAAACTGTTTTTT
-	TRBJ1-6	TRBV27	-	CATRGFINSPLHF	TGTGCCACCAGGGGCTTTATAAATTCACCCCTCCACTTT
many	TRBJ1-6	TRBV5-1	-	CASSLPGTVSPLHF	TGCGCCAGCAGCCTCCCCGGGACTGTCTCGCCCCTCCACTTT
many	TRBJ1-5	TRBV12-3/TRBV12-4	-	CASRSSGEGNQPQHF	TGTGCCAGCCGATCAAGCGGGGAAGGGAATCAGCCCCAGCATTTT
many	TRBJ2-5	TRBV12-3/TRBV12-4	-	CASKSGPQETQYF	TGTGCCAGCAAGTCGGGTCCCCAAGAGACCCAGTACTTC
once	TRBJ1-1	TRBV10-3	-	CAISVSFSDTVDTEAFF	TGTGCCATCAGTGTGTCTTTCTCGGACACGGTGGACACTGAAGCTTTCTTT
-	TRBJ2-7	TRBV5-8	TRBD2	CASSLDLAGGIGQYF	TGTGCCAGCAGCTTGGACCTAGCGGGGGGCATCGGGCAGTACTTC
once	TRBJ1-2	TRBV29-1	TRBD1	CSVEREGGAFGYTF	TGCAGCGTTGAAAGAGAAGGGGGCGCTTTTGGCTACACCTTC
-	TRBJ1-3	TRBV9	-	CASSSLSGRKGNTIYF	TGTGCCAGCAGTTCCTTATCGGGTAGAAAAGGAAACACCATATATTTT
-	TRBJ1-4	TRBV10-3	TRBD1	CAIQGTEGEKLFF	TGTGCCATCCAGGGGACAGAGGGTGAAAAACTGTTTTTT
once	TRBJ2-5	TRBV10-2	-	CASSQTSGHSNNEQYF	TGCGCCAGCAGTCAAACATCCGGGCACAGTAACAATGAGCAGTACTTC
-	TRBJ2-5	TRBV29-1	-	CSVVGTGETQYF	TGCAGCGTTGTGGGGACTGGGGAGACCCAGTACTTC
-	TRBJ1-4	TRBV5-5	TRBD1	CASSLDVGTDEKLFF	TGCGCCAGCAGCTTGGACGTCGGGACAGATGAAAAACTGTTTTTT
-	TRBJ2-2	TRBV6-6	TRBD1	CASSHFDRGGTGELFF	TGTGCCAGCAGTCATTTCGACAGGGGTGGCACCGGGGAGCTGTTTTTT
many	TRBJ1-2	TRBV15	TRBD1	CATSKDRAPLEGYTF	TGTGCCACCAGCAAAGACAGGGCGCCCCTGGAGGGCTACACCTTC